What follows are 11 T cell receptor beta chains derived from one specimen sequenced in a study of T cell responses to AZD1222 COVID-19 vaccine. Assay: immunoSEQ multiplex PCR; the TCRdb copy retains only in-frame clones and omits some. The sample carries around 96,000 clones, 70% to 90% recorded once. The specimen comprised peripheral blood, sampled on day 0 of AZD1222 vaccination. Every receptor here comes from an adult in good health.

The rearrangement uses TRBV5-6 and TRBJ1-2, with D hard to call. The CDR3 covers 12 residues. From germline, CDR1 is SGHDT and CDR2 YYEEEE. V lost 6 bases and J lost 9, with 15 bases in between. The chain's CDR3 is CASTSEGTSYTF. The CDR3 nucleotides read TGTGCCAGCACCTCGGAGGGAACGAGCTACACCTTC.

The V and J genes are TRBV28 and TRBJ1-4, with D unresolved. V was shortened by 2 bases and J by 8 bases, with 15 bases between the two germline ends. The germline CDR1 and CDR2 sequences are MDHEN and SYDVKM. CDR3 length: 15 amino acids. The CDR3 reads CASSLMKQAGEKLFF. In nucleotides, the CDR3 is TGTGCCAGCAGTTTAATGAAGCAGGCGGGGGAAAAACTGTTTTTT.

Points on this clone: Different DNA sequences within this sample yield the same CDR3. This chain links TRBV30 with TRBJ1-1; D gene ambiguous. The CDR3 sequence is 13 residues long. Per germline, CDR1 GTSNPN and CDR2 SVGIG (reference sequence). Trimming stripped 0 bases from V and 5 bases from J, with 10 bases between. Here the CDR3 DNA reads TGTGCCTGGAGTGTAGGCGGAAGGACTGAAGCTTTCTTT. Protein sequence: CAWSVGGRTEAFF.

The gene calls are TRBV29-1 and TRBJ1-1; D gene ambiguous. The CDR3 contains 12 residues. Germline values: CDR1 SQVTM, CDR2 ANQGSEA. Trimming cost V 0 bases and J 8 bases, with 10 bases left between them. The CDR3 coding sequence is TGCAGCGTTGAAGACGGGTTACCCGAAGCTTTCTTT. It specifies CSVEDGLPEAFF. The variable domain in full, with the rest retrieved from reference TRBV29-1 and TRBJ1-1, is SAVISQKPSRDICQRGTSLTIQCQVDSQVTMMFWYRQQPGQSLTLIATANQGSEATYESGFVIDKFPISRPNLTFSTLTVSNMSPEDSSIYLCSVEDGLPEAFFGQGTRLTVV.

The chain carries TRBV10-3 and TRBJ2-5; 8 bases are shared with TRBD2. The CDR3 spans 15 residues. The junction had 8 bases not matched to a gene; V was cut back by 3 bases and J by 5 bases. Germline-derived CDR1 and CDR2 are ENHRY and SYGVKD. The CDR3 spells CAISEGTGGPETQYF. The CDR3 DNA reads TGTGCCATCAGTGAAGGAACGGGGGGGCCGGAGACCCAGTACTTC.

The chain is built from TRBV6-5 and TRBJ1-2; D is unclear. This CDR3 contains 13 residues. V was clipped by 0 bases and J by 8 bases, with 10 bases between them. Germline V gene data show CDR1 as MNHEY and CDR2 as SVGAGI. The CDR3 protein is CASSYSARRGYTF. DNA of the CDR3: TGTGCCAGCAGTTACTCGGCCAGGCGCGGCTACACCTTC.

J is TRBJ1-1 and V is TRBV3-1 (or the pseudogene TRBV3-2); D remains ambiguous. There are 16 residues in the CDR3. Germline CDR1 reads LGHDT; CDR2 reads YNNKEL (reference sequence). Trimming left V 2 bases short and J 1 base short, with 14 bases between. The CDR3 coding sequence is TGTGCCAGCAGCCAAATCCTGACGGGAAAGAACACTGAAGCTTTCTTT. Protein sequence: CASSQILTGKNTEAFF.

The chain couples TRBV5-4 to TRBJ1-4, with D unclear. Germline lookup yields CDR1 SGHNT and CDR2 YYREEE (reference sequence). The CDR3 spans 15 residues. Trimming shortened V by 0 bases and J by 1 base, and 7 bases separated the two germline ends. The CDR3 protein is CASSLAGETNEKLFF. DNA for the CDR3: TGTGCCAGCAGCTTGGCCGGAGAAACTAATGAAAAACTGTTTTTT.

CDR3: CASSFSQDTPYEQYF. The CDR3 DNA reads as TGTGCCAGCAGCTTTTCCCAGGACACCCCCTACGAGCAGTACTTC. The chain joins TRBV11-2 to TRBJ2-7; maybe TRBD1 (5 bases). The CDR3 runs 15 residues. Trimming removed 3 bases from V and 2 bases from J, with 14 bases in between. CDR1 is SGHAT and CDR2 is FQNNGV in the germline V gene.

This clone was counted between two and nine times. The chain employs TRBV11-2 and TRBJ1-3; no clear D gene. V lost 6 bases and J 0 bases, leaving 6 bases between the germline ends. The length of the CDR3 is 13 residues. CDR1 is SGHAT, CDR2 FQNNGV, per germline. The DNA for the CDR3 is TGTGCCAGCAGTCAGAGCTCTGGAAACACCATATATTTT. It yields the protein CASSQSSGNTIYF.

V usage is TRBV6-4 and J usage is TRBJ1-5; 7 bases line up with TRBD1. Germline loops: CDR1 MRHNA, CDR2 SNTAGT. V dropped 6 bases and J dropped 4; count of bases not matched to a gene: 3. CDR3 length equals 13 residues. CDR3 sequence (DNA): TGTGCCAGCAGCAGGGGGGGAAATCAGCCCCAGCATTTT. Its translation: CASSRGGNQPQHF.